A single T cell receptor beta chain is shown here with its context. Its target is unknown. Vbeta (60) and Jbeta (13) primers were used in the PCR. The data were produced by immunoSEQ multiplex PCR, yet TCRdb's version contains in-frame clones alone and is incomplete. This sample carries about 120,000 clones, roughly three quarters of them seen once, and the ten largest clones take over 1.5%. V lost 5 bases to trimming and J lost 2 bases; unmatched junction nucleotides: 3. Germline values: CDR1 MNHEY, CDR2 SMNVEV (reference sequence). CDR3 length equals 14 residues. These data come from a study of cytomegalovirus exposure and HLA in healthy donors. Study findings and constraints: Among the sequence variants, a highly shared cluster was likely an artifact of sequencing. Presence/absence analyses assumed roughly uniform sequencing depth across donors.

The sequence derives from a woman aged 18-29 years in good health and CMV-seronegative. The specimen sequenced was PBMCs. The chain employs TRBV27 and TRBJ1-2; 9 nucleotides agree with TRBD1. The CDR3 DNA is TGTGCCAGCAGTGAAGACAGGGGGAACTATGGCTACACCTTC. This encodes CASSEDRGNYGYTF.